The next 19 T cell receptor beta chains were all read from a single sample in a study of vaccination effects on CD4 cells after COVID-19. The data were produced by immunoSEQ multiplex PCR, yet TCRdb's version contains in-frame clones alone and is incomplete. The sample has roughly 59,000 clones; roughly 78% are singletons. Using viral peptide pools, the ViraFEST assay grew out antigen-specific CD4+ T cells prior to sequencing. Following culture for 9 to 11 days, CD4+ T cells were isolated. Vaccine administered to participants consisted of two doses of either BNT162b2 or mRNA-1273. Their target antigens are unknown. Sequencing used CD4+ T cells from PBMCs cultured with HCoV-OC43 spike peptides, obtained after COVID-19 vaccination. Subset indicated: HCoV-OC43 spike overlapping peptide pool stimulation. The receptors originated from a human donor who received a COVID-19 vaccine.

This clone came up a few times. The chain has TRBV27 and TRBJ1-4; D gene ambiguous. In germline, CDR1 is MNHEY, CDR2 SMNVEV (reference sequence). V was shortened by 3 bases and J by 5 bases, with 10 bases between the two germline ends. The CDR3 spans 14 residues. This chain's CDR3 is CASSLLGENEKLFF. DNA for the CDR3: TGTGCCAGCAGTTTGTTGGGAGAGAATGAAAAACTGTTTTTT.

This clone was counted once. The V call is TRBV5-6, the J call TRBJ2-5, with 11 bases matching TRBD2. Germline V lookup: CDR1 SGHDT, CDR2 YYEEEE. This CDR3 comprises 15 residues. The trim removed 3 bases at V and 5 bases at J, leaving 6 bases unmatched. CDR3 nucleotides: TGTGCCAGCAGCTCTCAGACTAGCGGGGAGGAGACCCAGTACTTC. Its protein is CASSSQTSGEETQYF.

The CDR3 bases are TGTGCCACCAGTGATCCCCCGGGTGTTAATGAGCAGTTCTTC. This gives the protein CATSDPPGVNEQFF. This chain uses TRBV24-1 with TRBJ2-1, with D unclear. Looked up from germline, CDR1 is KGHDR and CDR2 is SFDVKD. V shed 3 bases and J shed 7 bases, with 12 bases lying between them. This CDR3 is 14 amino acids long.

V usage is TRBV27 and J usage is TRBJ2-2; no clear D. Germline CDR1 is MNHEY and CDR2 is SMNVEV (reference sequence). Deletions cut 5 bases from V and 1 base from J, with 11 bases between. CDR3 size: 15 residues. The CDR3 is CASSKKALNTGELFF. The CDR3, as DNA: TGTGCCAGCAGTAAAAAGGCTTTGAACACCGGGGAGCTGTTTTTT.

The chain uses TRBV19 and TRBJ2-5; the D gene could be TRBD1 or TRBD2 (5 bases each). Per the germline V gene, CDR1 is LNHDA and CDR2 is SQIVND (reference sequence). V lost 8 bases to trimming and J lost 2 bases, with 15 bases between them. The CDR3 has 14 residues. DNA for the CDR3: TGTGCCAGTCAGTGGGGGAGCCAACAAGAGACCCAGTACTTC. Its protein product is CASQWGSQQETQYF.

The chain has TRBV5-5 and TRBJ2-6; TRBD1 agrees at 12 bases. CDR1 is SGHKS and CDR2 is YYEKEE in the germline V gene (reference sequence). Trimming at V came to 3 bases and at J to 3 bases, leaving 10 bases not matched to a gene. There are 19 residues in the CDR3. CDR3 amino acids: CASSSLPGQGAGGANVLTF. CDR3 bases: TGTGCCAGCAGCTCCCTCCCGGGACAGGGGGCGGGTGGGGCCAACGTCCTGACTTTC.

The genes are TRBV7-2 and TRBJ2-1; 8 nucleotides line up with TRBD2. Per the germline V gene, CDR1 is SGHTA and CDR2 is FQGNSA. The V segment lost 8 bases and the J segment 1 base; nucleotides outside the gene matches: 7. There are 15 residues in the CDR3. The CDR3 loop reads CASASGGPSYNEQFF. The CDR3 DNA follows: TGTGCCAGCGCCTCGGGGGGGCCGTCCTACAATGAGCAGTTCTTC. The full variable domain, with the rest looked up from reference TRBV7-2 and TRBJ2-1, is GAGVSQSPSNKVTEKGKDVELRCDPISGHTALYWYRQSLGQGLEFLIYFQGNSAPDKSGLPSDRFSAERTGGSVSTLTIQRTQQEDSAVYLCASASGGPSYNEQFFGPGTRLTVL.

This chain connects TRBV29-1 to TRBJ1-2, with D perhaps TRBD1 (5 bases). This CDR3 comprises 13 residues. Looked up from germline, CDR1 is SQVTM and CDR2 is ANQGSEA. Between the trimmed V and J ends, which lost 2 bases and 8 bases, there was a span of 15 bases. CDR3 sequence: CSVERGTVEGYTF. CDR3 DNA sequence: TGCAGCGTTGAAAGGGGCACGGTCGAGGGCTACACCTTC.

This rearrangement joins TRBV5-1 to TRBJ2-2; 8 nucleotides match TRBD2. Trimming took 4 bases from V and 4 from J; bases not matched to a gene: 15. Per the germline V gene, CDR1 is SGHRS and CDR2 is YFSETQ. This CDR3 contains 18 residues. The CDR3 loop reads CASSIGGSGAAGTGELFF. The CDR3 region has the DNA TGCGCCAGCAGCATCGGCGGTAGCGGGGCCGCCGGCACCGGGGAGCTGTTTTTT.

The chain links TRBV5-4 to TRBJ2-3, with 9 positions matching TRBD2. CDR1 is SGHNT, CDR2 YYREEE, per germline (reference sequence). J lost 4 bases, V lost 6 bases, and 12 bases had no gene match. This CDR3 comprises 16 residues. The DNA of the CDR3 is TGTGCCAGCACTCAACACCTAGCGGGGAGCTCAGATACGCAGTATTTT. Amino acid sequence: CASTQHLAGSSDTQYF.

The CDR3: CASTPQAYSGNTIYF. The CDR3 nucleotides are TGTGCCAGCACCCCGCAGGCTTACTCTGGAAACACCATATATTTT. The rearrangement joins TRBV7-2 to TRBJ1-3; D remains unclear. V was clipped by 7 bases and J by 0 bases, with 13 bases between them. Germline V lookup: CDR1 SGHTA, CDR2 FQGNSA. The CDR3 contains 15 residues.

The chain employs TRBV28 and TRBJ2-5, with TRBD1 as a possible D gene (6 bases). The V gene lost 6 bases and the J gene lost 5 bases, with 13 bases spanning the gap. Germline CDR1 reads MDHEN; CDR2 reads SYDVKM. The CDR3 length is 13 residues. CDR3 nucleotide sequence: TGTGCCAGCAGGCAACAGGGTGGGGAGACCCAGTACTTC. The encoded protein is CASRQQGGETQYF.

The V call is TRBV6-2 or TRBV6-3, the J call TRBJ1-5; D unclear. Germline V gene lookup returns CDR1 MNHEY and CDR2 SVGEGT. This CDR3 is built from 13 residues. Trimming removed 2 bases at V and 5 bases at J, with 7 bases between. The CDR3 DNA sequence: TGTGCCAGCAGTTACCGGCAAGATCAGCCCCAGCATTTT. Translating gives CASSYRQDQPQHF.

CDR3 DNA: TGTGCCAGCTCACCTTGGACGTCCACCGGGGAGCTGTTTTTT. Translated: CASSPWTSTGELFF. The gene calls are TRBV18 and TRBJ2-2, with D unclear. V was cut by 3 bases and J by 4 bases, with 9 bases left in between. Germline CDR1 and CDR2: KGHSH and LQKENI. This CDR3 contains 14 residues.

The chain employs TRBV7-9 and TRBJ2-7; 9 bases match TRBD1. This CDR3 has 16 amino acids. Unmatched junction bases numbered 8, after V lost 4 bases and J lost 1 base. Germline V lookup: CDR1 SEHNR, CDR2 FQNEAQ (reference sequence). For the CDR3, the DNA is TGTGCCAGCAGCTCCCAAACCGGGACAGGGTCCTACGAGCAGTACGTC. It is translated as CASSSQTGTGSYEQYV.

This chain joins TRBV10-3 and TRBJ2-7, with a possible D match to TRBD2 (7 bases). The germline gives CDR1 ENHRY, CDR2 SYGVKD. The CDR3 contains 11 residues. The CDR3 nucleotides read TGTGCCACCTGGGGGGGCTGGAGCGCGGACGTC. As protein: CATWGGWSADV.

Details on this clone: This specimen includes other DNA sequences encoding the same CDR3. The chain employs TRBV18 and TRBJ1-4, with 8 bases that match TRBD1. The ends lost 1 base at V and 2 bases at J; junction bases unmatched: 3. The CDR3 contains 16 residues. CDR1 is KGHSH and CDR2 is LQKENI in the germline V gene. The CDR3 coding sequence is TGTGCCAGCTCACCACGGCAGGGGGCGACTAATGAAAAACTGTTTTTT. It specifies CASSPRQGATNEKLFF.

This clone was seen a few times. The rearrangement uses TRBV10-3 and TRBJ2-7; TRBD1 matches at 7 bases. Germline CDR1 and CDR2: ENHRY and SYGVKD. The CDR3 covers 13 residues. V was clipped by 6 bases and J by 5 bases; unmatched bases: 7. CDR3 region: CAIRYTTGDEQYV. CDR3 sequence (DNA): TGTGCCATCAGGTACACAACAGGGGACGAGCAGTACGTC.

The V gene is TRBV27, the J gene TRBJ2-3; D may be TRBD2 (6 bases). V lost 10 bases and J 2 bases, leaving 16 bases between the germline ends. Per germline, CDR1 MNHEY and CDR2 SMNVEV (reference sequence). CDR3 size: 14 residues. The CDR3 protein is CATSGTGITDTQYF. The CDR3 nucleotides are TGTGCCACCTCCGGGACTGGAATCACAGATACGCAGTATTTT.